This paragraph reports one TCR beta chain. As yet, its antigen is unknown. Vbeta (60) and Jbeta (13) primers were used in the PCR. Sequenced by immunoSEQ multiplex PCR; TCRdb stores in-frame clones only, minus some. Counted here are some 200,000 clones, about four fifths occurring once; the ten biggest clones make up about 1.4%. The sample comes from a study of cytomegalovirus exposure and HLA in healthy donors. Germline CDR1 and CDR2: SGHDT and YYEEEE. Trimming removed 4 bases at V and 5 bases at J, with 15 bases between. This CDR3 has 14 amino acids. Study results and caveats: A later analysis linked a missense DCLRE1C variant to TCR beta V- and J-gene trimming. Presence/absence analyses assumed roughly uniform sequencing depth across donors.

The source is a girl between 5 and 17 years old in good health and CMV-seropositive. The chain is built from TRBV5-6 and TRBJ1-2; D might be TRBD1 (6 bases). Sequencing used PBMCs. The CDR3 is CASSIDRPSYGYTF. The CDR3 DNA sequence: TGTGCCAGCAGCATAGACAGGCCCTCTTATGGCTACACCTTC.